This TCR beta chain was sequenced during a study of T cell responses to AZD1222 COVID-19 vaccine. As for the study in general: It was second doses at about 4 or about 12 weeks that were pooled. Findings and caveats of the study: Per reports, nearly half of all spike-specific TCRs target regions that are unmutated in variants. White British donors predominated, females outnumbered males, and clonal diversity was possibly underestimated.

Measured with immunoSEQ multiplex PCR; TCRdb has only the in-frame clones, and not every one. The sample consists of around 80,000 clones, roughly 86% of them appearing once. Between the trimmed V and J ends, which lost 0 bases and 3 bases, there was a span of 15 bases. Per the germline V gene, CDR1 is MRHNA and CDR2 is SNTAGT. CDR3 length: 17 residues. As to this clone: Its target is not known.

The clonotype was recovered from an adult in good health. The sequencing here drew on peripheral blood, taken on day 0 of AZD1222 vaccination. The chain employs TRBV6-4 and TRBJ1-5, with a weak D call TRBD1 (5 bases). The CDR3 region has the DNA TGTGCCAGCAGTGACTCGAGGACAAGGGCAGCCAATCAGCCCCAGCATTTT. This encodes CASSDSRTRAANQPQHF.